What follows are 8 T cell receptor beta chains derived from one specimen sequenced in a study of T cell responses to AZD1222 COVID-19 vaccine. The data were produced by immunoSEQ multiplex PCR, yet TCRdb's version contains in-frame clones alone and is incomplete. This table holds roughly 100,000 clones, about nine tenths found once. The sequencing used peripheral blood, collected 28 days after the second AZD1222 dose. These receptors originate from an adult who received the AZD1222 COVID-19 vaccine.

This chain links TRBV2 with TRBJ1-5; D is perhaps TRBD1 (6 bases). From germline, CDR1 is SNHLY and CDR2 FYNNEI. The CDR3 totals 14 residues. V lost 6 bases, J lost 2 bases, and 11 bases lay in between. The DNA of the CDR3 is TGTGCCAGCAGGGGGGCAGGGGGCAATCAGCCCCAGCATTTT. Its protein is CASRGAGGNQPQHF.

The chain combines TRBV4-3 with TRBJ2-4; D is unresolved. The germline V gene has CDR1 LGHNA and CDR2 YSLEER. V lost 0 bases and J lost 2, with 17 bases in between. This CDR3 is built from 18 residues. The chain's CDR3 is CASSQDLGRAVPKNIQYF. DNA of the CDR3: TGCGCCAGCAGCCAAGATTTAGGGCGCGCGGTACCCAAAAACATTCAGTACTTC.

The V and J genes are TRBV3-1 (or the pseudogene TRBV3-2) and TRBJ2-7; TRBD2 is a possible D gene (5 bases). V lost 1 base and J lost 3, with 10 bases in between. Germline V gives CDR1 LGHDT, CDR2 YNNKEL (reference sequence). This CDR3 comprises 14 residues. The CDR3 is CASSQGPAGYEQYF. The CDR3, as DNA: TGTGCCAGCAGCCAAGGCCCTGCGGGCTACGAGCAGTACTTC.

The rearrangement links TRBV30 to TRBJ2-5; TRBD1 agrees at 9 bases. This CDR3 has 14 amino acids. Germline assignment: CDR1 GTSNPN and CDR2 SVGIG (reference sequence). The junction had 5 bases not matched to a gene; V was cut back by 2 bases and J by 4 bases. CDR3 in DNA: TGTGCCTGGAGTCGACAGGGGGTAGGAGAGACCCAGTACTTC. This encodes CAWSRQGVGETQYF.

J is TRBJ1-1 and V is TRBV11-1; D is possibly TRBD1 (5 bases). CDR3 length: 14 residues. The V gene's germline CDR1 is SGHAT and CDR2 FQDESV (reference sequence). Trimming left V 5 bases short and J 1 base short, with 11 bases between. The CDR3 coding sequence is TGTGCCAGCAGCCACCTGACAGAGAACACTGAAGCTTTCTTT. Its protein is CASSHLTENTEAFF.

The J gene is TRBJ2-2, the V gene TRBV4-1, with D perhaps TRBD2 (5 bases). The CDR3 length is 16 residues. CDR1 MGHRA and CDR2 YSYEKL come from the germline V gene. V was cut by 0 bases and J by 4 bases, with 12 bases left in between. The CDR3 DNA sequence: TGCGCCAGCAGCCAAGACCGAAGTGAGGGCACCGGGGAGCTGTTTTTT. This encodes CASSQDRSEGTGELFF.

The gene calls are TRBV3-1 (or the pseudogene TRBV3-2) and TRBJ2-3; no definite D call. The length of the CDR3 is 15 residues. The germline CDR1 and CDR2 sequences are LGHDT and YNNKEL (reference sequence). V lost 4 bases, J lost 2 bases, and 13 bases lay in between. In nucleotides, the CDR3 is TGTGCCAGCAGCCCAGGCGACAAGATCACAGATACGCAGTATTTT. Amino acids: CASSPGDKITDTQYF.

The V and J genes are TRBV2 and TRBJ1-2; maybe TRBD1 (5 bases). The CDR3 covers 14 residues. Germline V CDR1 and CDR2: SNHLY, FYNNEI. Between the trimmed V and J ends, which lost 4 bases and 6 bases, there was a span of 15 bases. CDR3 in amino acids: CASSVQPGGHGYTF. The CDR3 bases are TGTGCCAGCAGTGTGCAGCCTGGGGGTCATGGCTACACCTTC.